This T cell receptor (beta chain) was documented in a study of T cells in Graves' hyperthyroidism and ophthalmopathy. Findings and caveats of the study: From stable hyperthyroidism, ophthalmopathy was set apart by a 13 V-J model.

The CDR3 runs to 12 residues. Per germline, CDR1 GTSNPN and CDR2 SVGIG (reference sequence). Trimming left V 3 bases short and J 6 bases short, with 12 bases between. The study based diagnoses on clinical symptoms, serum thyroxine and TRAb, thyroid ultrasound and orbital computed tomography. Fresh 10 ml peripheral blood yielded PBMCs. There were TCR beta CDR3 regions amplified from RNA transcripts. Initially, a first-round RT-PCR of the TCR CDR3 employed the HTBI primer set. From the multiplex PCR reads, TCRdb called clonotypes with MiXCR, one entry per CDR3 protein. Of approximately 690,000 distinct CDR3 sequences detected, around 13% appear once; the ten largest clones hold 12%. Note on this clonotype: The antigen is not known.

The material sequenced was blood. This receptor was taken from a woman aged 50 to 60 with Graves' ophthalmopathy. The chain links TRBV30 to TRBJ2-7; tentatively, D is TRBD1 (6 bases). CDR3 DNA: TGTGCCTGGAGGGCACAGGGAGCCGAGCAGTACTTC. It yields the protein CAWRAQGAEQYF.